These T cell receptor beta chains were read from a single sample in a study of T cells in Graves' hyperthyroidism and ophthalmopathy. TCRdb redid the calling of the multiplex PCR reads with MiXCR, one entry per CDR3 protein. The data contain approximately 300,000 distinct CDR3 sequences, about 15% of them seen just once; the ten biggest clones take up less than 70%. Sequencing input: blood. These TCRs come from an older woman with Graves' ophthalmopathy. CDR3s include the opening cysteine and the closing phenylalanine or tryptophan. A D gene is named only where the DNA matches it firmly. Size tells how often a clone was seen (once, few, many) or the class of an expanded clone, and some rows leave it out.

clone_size,d_call,v_call,j_call,cdr3_aa,cdr3_nt
many,TRBD2,TRBV4-2,TRBJ2-7,CASSQEAPYGTSNEQYF,TGTGCCAGCAGCCAAGAAGCGCCTTACGGGACTAGCAACGAGCAGTACTTC
many,TRBD1,TRBV6-2/TRBV6-3,TRBJ2-7,CASSWTGTTYEQYF,TGTGCCAGCAGTTGGACAGGGACAACCTACGAGCAGTACTTC
few,TRBD1,TRBV7-9,TRBJ2-7,CASSLNFLGQGASEQYF,TGTGCCAGCAGCTTAAATTTTTTAGGACAGGGGGCTAGCGAGCAGTACTTC
many,.,TRBV6-1,TRBJ2-7,CASSRTKGSSSYEQYF,TGTGCCAGCAGTCGGACGAAGGGAAGCTCCTCCTACGAGCAGTACTTC
many,.,TRBV9,TRBJ1-1,CASSEGPPTEAFF,TGTGCCAGCAGCGAGGGACCGCCGACTGAAGCTTTCTTT
many,TRBD2,TRBV28,TRBJ2-7,CASRHQPLAGLYEQYF,TGTGCCAGCAGACACCAACCGCTAGCGGGTCTCTACGAGCAGTACTTC
few,TRBD2,TRBV11-3,TRBJ2-2,CASSAGTSGQNTGELFF,TGTGCCAGCAGCGCCGGGACTAGCGGACAGAACACCGGGGAGCTGTTTTTT
many,.,TRBV2,TRBJ1-1,CASSKTRDTEAFF,TGTGCCAGCAGTAAGACCAGGGACACTGAAGCTTTCTTT
.,.,TRBV30,TRBJ2-5,CAWGRTYGAQETQYF,TGTGCCTGGGGTCGCACCTACGGGGCCCAAGAGACCCAGTACTTC
few,.,TRBV5-4,TRBJ1-1,CASSLGRRLNTEAFF,TGTGCCAGCAGCCTTGGGCGTCGGTTGAACACTGAAGCTTTCTTT
.,.,TRBV12-3/TRBV12-4,TRBJ1-3,CASSFPGHLPLSGNTIYF,TGTGCCAGCAGTTTTCCGGGACACCTTCCTCTCTCTGGAAACACCATATATTTT
many,TRBD2,TRBV27,TRBJ2-7,CASSPRSSGLAERTPYEQYF,TGTGCCAGCAGTCCACGTTCATCGGGACTAGCGGAACGAACACCCTACGAGCAGTACTTC
.,TRBD1,TRBV27,TRBJ1-6,CASTQIMPGRTGKVSPLHF,TGTGCCAGCACTCAAATAATGCCCGGAAGGACAGGGAAAGTTTCACCCCTCCACTTT